This T cell receptor beta chain was documented in a study of early T cells in non-severe SARS-CoV-2 infection. The V end lost 4 bases, the J end lost 0 bases, and 6 bases lay between the germline ends. The CDR3 runs to 14 residues. Germline-derived CDR1 and CDR2 are SNHLY and FYNNEI. Via MiXCR, TCRdb re-called the 5' RACE reads, giving one row per CDR3 protein. The table lists approximately 30,000 distinct CDR3 sequences, 5.5% to 8% of them singletons. The chain combines TRBV2 with TRBJ1-4, with no clear D. The sequence was obtained from an adult who was a healthcare worker with PCR-confirmed SARS-CoV-2 infection or an uninfected control (not recorded which). The sequenced sample was whole blood. In DNA form, the CDR3 reads TGTGCCAGCAGTGCGTTTGCAACTAATGAAAAACTGTTTTTT. This encodes CASSAFATNEKLFF. Full variable domain (rest looked up from reference TRBV2 and TRBJ1-4): EPEVTQTPSHQVTQMGQEVILRCVPISNHLYFYWYRQILGQKVEFLVSFYNNEISEKSEIFDDQFSVERPDGSNFTLKIRSTKLEDSAMYFCASSAFATNEKLFFGSGTQLSVL.